Shown below are 31 T cell receptor beta chains from a single sample sequenced in a study of spatial heterogeneity in lung cancer. Study-wide points: Counts that tracked tumor mutation counts were those of expanded intratumoral alpha and beta TCRs.

TCRdb reprocessed the 5' RACE reads with MiXCR, giving one entry per CDR3 protein. The data show 3,300 or so distinct CDR3 sequences, with 7.5% to 8.5% seen just once and 15% to 17% held by the top ten. What these receptors recognize is not known. Indicated time point: sample taken at primary tumor resection. Sample: lung tumor tissue, taken at surgery. The receptors shown here come from a male donor with early-stage non-small cell lung cancer.

V is TRBV19 and J is TRBJ1-4; 8 nucleotides agree with TRBD1. This CDR3 is built from 14 residues. CDR1 and CDR2 (germline): LNHDA, SQIVND (reference sequence). V lost 8 bases to trimming and J lost 5 bases; unmatched junction nucleotides: 7. The DNA for the CDR3 is TGTGCCAGTGGAGCCGGGACAGGCAATGAAAAACTGTTTTTT. Translating gives CASGAGTGNEKLFF. The full variable domain, in which reference TRBV19 and TRBJ1-4 provide the parts outside the CDR3, is DGGITQSPKYLFRKEGQNVTLSCEQNLNHDAMYWYRQDPGQGLRLIYYSQIVNDFQKGDIAEGYSVSREKKESFPLTVTSAQKNPTAFYLCASGAGTGNEKLFFGSGTQLSVL.

Sample share makes this clonotype medium-sized. The chain couples TRBV10-3 to TRBJ2-7; a possible D gene is TRBD1 (5 bases). This CDR3 is 12 amino acids long. Trimming cost V 4 bases and J 7 bases, with 11 bases left between them. CDR1 ENHRY and CDR2 SYGVKD come from the germline V gene. The CDR3 protein is CAISVRQLEQYF. DNA of the CDR3: TGTGCCATCAGTGTGCGACAGTTAGAGCAGTACTTC.

In this sample, this clonotype is medium-sized. The gene calls are TRBV28 and TRBJ2-1; no reliable D call. This CDR3 spans 14 amino acids. V shed 3 bases and J shed 5 bases, with 11 bases lying between them. Germline loops: CDR1 MDHEN, CDR2 SYDVKM. CDR3 region: CASSFRRNNNEQFF. The DNA for the CDR3 is TGTGCCAGCAGTTTCAGACGTAACAACAATGAGCAGTTCTTC.

Relative to its sample, this clonotype is medium-sized. This rearrangement joins TRBV10-3 to TRBJ2-1, with D unclear. The CDR3 has 12 amino acids. V was clipped by 6 bases and J by 6 bases, with 9 bases between them. From germline, CDR1 is ENHRY and CDR2 SYGVKD. As DNA, the CDR3 is TGTGCCATCAGCTTTGACTCCAATGAGCAGTTCTTC. Its translation is CAISFDSNEQFF.

This clonotype was seen ten or more times. This chain uses TRBV12-3 or TRBV12-4 with TRBJ2-3; D gene ambiguous. The V gene lost 0 bases and the J gene lost 1 base, with 2 bases spanning the gap. This CDR3 spans 13 amino acids. The CDR3 coding sequence is TGTGCCAGCAGTTTAGCGGGCACAGATACGCAGTATTTT. The encoded protein is CASSLAGTDTQYF.

This clonotype is termed medium-sized. The chain recombines TRBV27 with TRBJ2-3, with 9 bases identical to TRBD2. Germline values: CDR1 MNHEY, CDR2 SMNVEV (reference sequence). CDR3 size: 18 residues. V lost 4 bases to trimming and J lost 5 bases; unmatched junction nucleotides: 16. CDR3 in DNA: TGTGCCAGCAGTTCCCTGGCCGCGGTAGCGGGAGTTTTAGATACGCAGTATTTT. Translation: CASSSLAAVAGVLDTQYF.

This clonotype is large in the sample. The chain links TRBV6-5 to TRBJ1-6; D gene unclear. The CDR3 runs 13 residues. In germline, CDR1 is MNHEY, CDR2 SVGAGI. The germline V and J ends were trimmed by 6 bases and 0 bases, with 3 bases remaining between them. The CDR3 DNA follows: TGTGCCAGCAGGGTCTCCTATAATTCACCCCTCCACTTT. Its translation is CASRVSYNSPLHF.

This clonotype was counted ten times or more. The chain combines TRBV29-1 with TRBJ2-7; 9 bases fit TRBD2. V lost 1 base and J lost 7; bases outside the gene matches: 8. The CDR3 extends over 14 amino acids. Germline CDR1 SQVTM, CDR2 ANQGSEA. The CDR3 sequence is CSVEVAGASTEQYF. The CDR3 DNA is TGCAGCGTTGAAGTAGCGGGAGCCTCTACGGAGCAGTACTTC.

This clonotype is deemed medium-sized. This sequence joins TRBV9 and TRBJ1-2, with 7 bases that match TRBD1. CDR3 size: 18 residues. The V gene end was trimmed by 2 bases and the J gene end by 3 bases; junction bases not matched to a gene: 16. The germline CDR1 and CDR2 sequences are SGDLS and YYNGEE. DNA for the CDR3: TGTGCCAGCAGCGTCGACGCATCTCGGACAGGAGGTGACTATGGCTACACCTTC. Amino acid sequence: CASSVDASRTGGDYGYTF. The whole variable domain, remainder taken from reference TRBV9 and TRBJ1-2, is DSGVTQTPKHLITATGQRVTLRCSPRSGDLSVYWYQQSLDQGLQFLIQYYNGEERAKGNILERFSAQQFPDLHSELNLSSLELGDSALYFCASSVDASRTGGDYGYTFGSGTRLTVV.

This clonotype is deemed medium-sized. This chain uses TRBV27 with TRBJ1-1, with no clear D. This CDR3 has 13 residues. Germline V gene sequence: CDR1 MNHEY, CDR2 SMNVEV (reference sequence). Between the trimmed V and J ends, which lost 2 bases and 11 bases, there was a span of 15 bases. CDR3 nucleotides: TGTGCCAGCAGTTTAGGGCAGACGGTTCGCGCTTTCTTT. It translates to CASSLGQTVRAFF.

This clonotype was found many times. The gene calls are TRBV29-1 and TRBJ2-7; 14 bases line up with TRBD2. CDR1 and CDR2 (germline): SQVTM, ANQGSEA. Trimming at V came to 6 bases and at J to 4 bases, leaving 2 bases not matched to a gene. The CDR3 totals 13 residues. CDR3 loop: CSVRTSGRYEQYF. The CDR3 DNA follows: TGCAGCGTGAGGACTAGCGGGAGGTACGAGCAGTACTTC.

This clonotype was found many times. The rearrangement joins TRBV2 to TRBJ2-7; no clear D gene. The germline V gene encodes CDR1 SNHLY and CDR2 FYNNEI. The V and J ends lost 6 bases and 4 bases respectively, with 10 bases between them. CDR3 size: 12 residues. This chain's CDR3 is CASRVDPYEQYF. CDR3 in DNA: TGTGCCAGCAGAGTGGACCCTTACGAGCAGTACTTC.

By share, this clonotype counts as medium-sized (0.01 to 0.1%). Written as DNA, the CDR3 is TGTGCCTGGAGCCCAAGGGGGTCAGAGAGGTTCTTC. Translating gives CAWSPRGSERFF. This rearrangement joins TRBV30 to TRBJ2-1, with a tentative D call TRBD1 (6 bases). Germline V gene lookup returns CDR1 GTSNPN and CDR2 SVGIG (reference sequence). V lost 3 bases to trimming and J lost 15 bases, with 18 bases between them. CDR3 length: 12 amino acids.

This clonotype qualifies as medium-sized. The V gene is TRBV6-2 or TRBV6-3, the J gene TRBJ2-7; D is unresolved. V was shortened by 5 bases and J by 2 bases, with 4 bases between the two germline ends. This CDR3 is built from 11 residues. The V gene's germline CDR1 is MNHEY and CDR2 SVGEGT. Written as DNA, the CDR3 is TGTGCCAGCAGTCAGACCTACGAGCAGTACTTC. Translation gives CASSQTYEQYF.

In its sample, this clonotype ranks as medium-sized. The genes are TRBV3-1 and TRBJ2-3; D not resolved. The CDR3 has 13 residues. Trimming took off 1 base at V and 3 bases at J, with 5 bases between the two ends. From germline, CDR1 is LGHDT and CDR2 YNNKEL (reference sequence). CDR3 protein: CASSQVSTDTQYF. In nucleotides, the CDR3 is TGTGCCAGCAGCCAAGTATCAACAGATACGCAGTATTTT.

In its sample, this clonotype is medium-sized. CDR3 in amino acids: CASTHDGLSGPQHF. The CDR3 DNA reads as TGTGCCAGTACTCACGACGGCTTATCGGGGCCCCAGCATTTT. The rearrangement joins TRBV19 to TRBJ1-5; D not certain. The CDR3 has 14 amino acids. V was cut by 7 bases and J by 9 bases, with 19 bases left in between. The V gene's germline CDR1 is LNHDA and CDR2 SQIVND (reference sequence).

In regard to this clonotype: A much larger clone lies a single base off, so this may be a read error. CDR3 DNA sequence: TGCACCAGCAGCTCGGGACAGCTCTCTGGAAACACCATATATTTT. It is translated as CTSSSGQLSGNTIYF. This chain links TRBV5-1 with TRBJ1-3, with TRBD1 identical over 7 bases. Germline loops: CDR1 SGHRS, CDR2 YFSETQ. The CDR3 extends over 15 amino acids.

This clonotype ranks as medium-sized. The chain has TRBV12-3 or TRBV12-4 and TRBJ1-5, with 10 nucleotides matching TRBD1. The CDR3 has 15 amino acids. V trimming: 5 bases; J trimming: 4 bases; junction bases outside the gene matches: 5. The CDR3 DNA reads as TGTGCCAGCAGTCCGCCGGGACAGGGGAATCAGCCCCAGCATTTT. This sequence encodes CASSPPGQGNQPQHF.

This clonotype came up many times. The CDR3 loop is CASSLEGTGRTGYTF. For the CDR3, the DNA is TGCGCCAGCAGCTTGGAAGGGACAGGACGCACGGGCTACACCTTC. The V call is TRBV5-1, the J call TRBJ1-2, with TRBD1 matching over 8 bases. The CDR3 contains 15 residues. V gave up 0 bases and J gave up 8 bases; unmatched junction bases: 9. In germline, CDR1 is SGHRS, CDR2 YFSETQ.

The V and J genes are TRBV11-2 and TRBJ2-3; 7 bases agree with TRBD1. This CDR3 is 15 amino acids long. The V gene's germline CDR1 is SGHAT and CDR2 FQNNGV. Trimming took 1 base from V and 2 from J; bases not matched to a gene: 3. The CDR3 is CASSLGGTVTDTQYF. The CDR3 DNA reads as TGTGCCAGCAGCTTAGGGGGGACAGTCACAGATACGCAGTATTTT.

This clonotype is judged medium-sized. The V call is TRBV28, the J call TRBJ1-1; D is possibly TRBD1 (6 bases). Germline V lookup: CDR1 MDHEN, CDR2 SYDVKM. V dropped 5 bases and J dropped 0 bases, with 25 bases sitting between them. CDR3 size: 19 residues. CDR3 sequence reads: CASSPVLGQGTPVNTEAFF. The CDR3 region has the DNA TGTGCCAGCAGTCCTGTATTGGGACAAGGGACTCCCGTGAACACTGAAGCTTTCTTT.

The CDR3 DNA reads TGTGCCAGCAGCCGCTCGCTGCGGGTAGTCACAGATACGCAGTATTTT. Its protein is CASSRSLRVVTDTQYF. This chain uses TRBV7-2 with TRBJ2-3, with TRBD2 as a possible D gene (5 bases). The germline V gene has CDR1 SGHTA and CDR2 FQGNSA. V gave up 5 bases and J gave up 2 bases, with 17 bases separating them. This CDR3 region has 16 residues.

The chain couples TRBV20-1 to TRBJ1-5; TRBD1 might be the D (5 bases). The CDR3 consists of 13 residues. Trimming stripped 7 bases from V and 0 bases from J, with 10 bases between. The germline V gene has CDR1 DFQATT and CDR2 SNEGSKA (reference sequence). The CDR3 spells CSVRRDSNQPQHF. As DNA, the CDR3 is TGCAGTGTCCGCAGGGATAGCAATCAGCCCCAGCATTTT.

This clonotype was seen repeatedly, ten times or more. The V and J genes are TRBV29-1 and TRBJ1-1; 7 bases agree with TRBD1. Germline CDR1 is SQVTM and CDR2 is ANQGSEA. The CDR3 consists of 15 residues. The junction had 11 bases not matched to a gene; V was cut back by 6 bases and J by 1 base. Here the CDR3 DNA reads TGCAGCGTCGCCAGGATTCAGGGGGGGAACACTGAAGCTTTCTTT. Residues: CSVARIQGGNTEAFF.

The table lists this clonotype with many counts. The chain employs TRBV28 and TRBJ2-4; the match to TRBD2 covers 7 bases. CDR3 length: 14 residues. Looked up from germline, CDR1 is MDHEN and CDR2 is SYDVKM. V gave up 4 bases and J gave up 5 bases; unmatched junction bases: 5. CDR3 region: CASSSWGGENIQYF. The CDR3 bases are TGTGCCAGCAGTTCCTGGGGGGGAGAAAACATTCAGTACTTC.

The genes are TRBV3-1 and TRBJ2-7; 8 bases map to TRBD1. Germline values: CDR1 LGHDT, CDR2 YNNKEL (reference sequence). J gave up 2 bases and V 5 bases, and 8 bases lay outside the gene matches. The CDR3 runs to 15 residues. CDR3: CASSFRRQGPYEQYF. The DNA for the CDR3 is TGTGCCAGCAGCTTTCGTCGACAGGGGCCCTACGAGCAGTACTTC.

Judged by abundance, this clonotype is medium-sized. The genes are TRBV9 and TRBJ1-6; possible D gene TRBD1, 6 bases. The CDR3 totals 14 residues. Germline lookup yields CDR1 SGDLS and CDR2 YYNGEE. Trimming took off 6 bases at V and 10 bases at J, with 17 bases between the two ends. The CDR3 bases are TGTGCCAGCACCCGTGGGCAGGGGAACTCACCCCTCCACTTT. This sequence encodes CASTRGQGNSPLHF.

Relative to its sample, this clonotype is medium-sized. The rearrangement uses TRBV7-2 and TRBJ2-5; D possibly corresponds to TRBD2 (5 bases). The CDR3 sequence is 15 residues long. Trimming pared 4 bases from V and 1 base from J, leaving 13 bases between. The germline V gene encodes CDR1 SGHTA and CDR2 FQGNSA. The CDR3 sequence: CASSSSGTVQETQYF. As DNA, the CDR3 is TGTGCCAGCAGCTCAAGCGGAACCGTCCAAGAGACCCAGTACTTC.

By proportion, this clonotype is medium-sized. J is TRBJ2-3 and V is TRBV29-1; D possibly corresponds to TRBD1 (6 bases). Per germline, CDR1 SQVTM and CDR2 ANQGSEA. V was cut by 2 bases and J by 1 base, with 10 bases left in between. CDR3 length: 14 amino acids. The CDR3: CSVEWGRGTDTQYF. Written as DNA, the CDR3 is TGCAGCGTTGAATGGGGGCGCGGCACAGATACGCAGTATTTT.

This clonotype is medium-sized within its sample. This rearrangement joins TRBV3-1 to TRBJ2-2; the D gene is possibly TRBD2 (6 bases). V lost 5 bases and J lost 4, with 20 bases in between. The CDR3 consists of 17 residues. Germline loops: CDR1 LGHDT, CDR2 YNNKEL (reference sequence). The CDR3 nucleotides read TGTGCCAGCAGCTTACGAAAGGCGGGACGGGGCACCGGGGAGCTGTTTTTT. It codes for CASSLRKAGRGTGELFF.

In its sample, this clonotype was seen many times. CDR3 DNA: TGCGCCAGCAGCTCCCCGGGACACCAAGAGACCCAGTACTTC. Translation: CASSSPGHQETQYF. The rearrangement joins TRBV5-1 to TRBJ2-5; D is possibly TRBD1 or TRBD2 (5 bases each). The CDR3 has 14 residues. Germline assignment: CDR1 SGHRS and CDR2 YFSETQ. V was pared by 3 bases and J by 0 bases, with 9 bases between.